These 10 T cell receptor beta chains came from one sample sequenced in a study of identical twins. Using its own MiXCR run on the 5' RACE reads, TCRdb lists one record per CDR3 protein. This sample has 200,000 or so distinct CDR3 sequences, with 7.5% found just once. These data also featured in a second study, about yellow fever vaccine responses in identical twins.

Material: memory (CD45RO+) T cells sorted from blood. All receptors come from a woman under 30 in good health.

This clonotype was detected a few times. The V call is TRBV6-5, the J call TRBJ2-6, with D perhaps matching TRBD2 (5 bases). CDR1 and CDR2 from the germline V gene are MNHEY and SVGAGI. V dropped 4 bases and J dropped 3 bases, with 16 bases sitting between them. The CDR3 sequence is 17 residues long. CDR3 DNA: TGTGCCAGCAGTTCCCTACTAGTTTCCTTTGGGGCCAACGTCCTGACTTTC. This sequence encodes CASSSLLVSFGANVLTF.

The sample holds a few counts of this clonotype. The CDR3 region is CSASGSFGGTNEQFF. CDR3 sequence (DNA): TGCAGTGCTAGTGGTAGCTTCGGCGGGACTAATGAGCAGTTCTTC. V usage is TRBV20-1 and J usage is TRBJ2-1; D may be TRBD2 (6 bases). From germline, CDR1 is DFQATT and CDR2 SNEGSKA (reference sequence). The V end was cut by 3 bases, the J end by 7 bases, with 19 bases between. The CDR3 loop spans 15 amino acids.

V gene TRBV28 combines with J gene TRBJ1-2; D is unclear. CDR1 is MDHEN, CDR2 SYDVKM, per germline. The CDR3 loop spans 16 amino acids. V dropped 3 bases and J dropped 5 bases, with 19 bases sitting between them. The CDR3 region has the DNA TGTGCCAGCAGTTTGAGCGAGGCCCTGAGGGCATATGGCTACACCTTC. Amino acid sequence: CASSLSEALRAYGYTF.

The gene calls are TRBV5-1 and TRBJ2-1; the D is unclear. With 5 bases removed from V and 0 bases from J, the gap between germline ends came to 9 bases. The V gene's germline CDR1 is SGHRS and CDR2 YFSETQ. The CDR3 spans 14 residues. CDR3 loop: CASRTGSSYNEQFF. The DNA of the CDR3 is TGCGCCAGCAGGACCGGCAGCTCCTACAATGAGCAGTTCTTC.

A few counts support this clonotype. J is TRBJ2-3 and V is TRBV7-2, with D uncertain. The CDR3 loop spans 12 amino acids. In germline, CDR1 is SGHTA, CDR2 FQGNSA. V lost 8 bases to trimming and J lost 2 bases, with 8 bases between them. The CDR3: CASRKSTDTQYF. The CDR3 nucleotides read TGTGCCAGCCGCAAATCCACAGATACGCAGTATTTT.

This clonotype was detected many times. The chain combines TRBV7-2 with TRBJ2-7, with D possibly TRBD2 on 5 matching bases. Germline-derived CDR1 and CDR2 are SGHTA and FQGNSA. CDR3 size: 15 residues. V was cut by 1 base and J by 0 bases, with 10 bases left in between. CDR3 coding DNA: TGTGCCAGCAGCTTAGAGGCGGGCGACTCCTACGAGCAGTACTTC. It translates to CASSLEAGDSYEQYF.

This clonotype was detected many times. The chain uses TRBV2 and TRBJ2-6; tentative D call: TRBD2 (5 bases). The CDR3 sequence is 16 residues long. The V end lost 2 bases, the J end lost 2 bases, and 10 bases lay between the germline ends. Per germline, CDR1 SNHLY and CDR2 FYNNEI. The CDR3 loop reads CASSERAGTGANVLTF. CDR3 bases: TGTGCCAGCAGTGAACGAGCCGGGACTGGGGCCAACGTCCTGACTTTC. The whole variable domain, filled in from reference TRBV2 and TRBJ2-6, reads EPEVTQTPSHQVTQMGQEVILRCVPISNHLYFYWYRQILGQKVEFLVSFYNNEISEKSEIFDDQFSVERPDGSNFTLKIRSTKLEDSAMYFCASSERAGTGANVLTFGAGSRLTVL.

This clonotype was observed a handful of times. The chain has TRBV6-2 or TRBV6-3 and TRBJ2-7, with 9 bases fitting TRBD1. Unmatched junction bases numbered 7, after V lost 8 bases and J lost 5 bases. Germline CDR1 reads MNHEY; CDR2 reads SVGEGT. This CDR3 is built from 13 residues. This CDR3 reads CASFRTGAHEQYF. The CDR3 region has the DNA TGTGCCAGCTTCAGGACAGGGGCCCACGAGCAGTACTTC.

This clonotype was found many times. The chain is built from TRBV24-1 and TRBJ2-1; 9 nucleotides agree with TRBD2. The junction had 2 bases not matched to a gene; V was cut back by 7 bases and J by 2 bases. The CDR3 covers 14 residues. The germline V gene encodes CDR1 KGHDR and CDR2 SFDVKD. CDR3 sequence reads: CATRAGGTYNEQFF. The DNA for the CDR3 is TGTGCCACCAGAGCGGGGGGCACCTACAATGAGCAGTTCTTC.

The genes are TRBV10-3 and TRBJ1-2; 7 bases map to TRBD1. This CDR3 contains 15 residues. V dropped 3 bases and J dropped 0; count of bases not matched to a gene: 4. The V gene's germline CDR1 is ENHRY and CDR2 SYGVKD. The CDR3 nucleotides are TGTGCCATCAGTGATCCGGGACAGCCTAACTATGGCTACACCTTC. Amino acids: CAISDPGQPNYGYTF.